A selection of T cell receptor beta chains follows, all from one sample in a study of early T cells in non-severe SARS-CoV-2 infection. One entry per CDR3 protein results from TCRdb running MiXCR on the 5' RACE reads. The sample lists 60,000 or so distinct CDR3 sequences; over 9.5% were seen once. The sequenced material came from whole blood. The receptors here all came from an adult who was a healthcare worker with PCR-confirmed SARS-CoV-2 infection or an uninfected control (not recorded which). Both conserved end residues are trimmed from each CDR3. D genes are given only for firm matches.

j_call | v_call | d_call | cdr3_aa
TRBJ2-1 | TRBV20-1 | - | SASPQGNFYNEQF
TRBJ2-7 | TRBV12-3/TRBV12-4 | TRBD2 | ASSPSGGEQY
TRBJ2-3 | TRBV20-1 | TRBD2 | SARPLAGGVGDTQY
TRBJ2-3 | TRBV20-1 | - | SAIAQPLSTDTQY
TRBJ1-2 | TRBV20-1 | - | SARDRVYGYT
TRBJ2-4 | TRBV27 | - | ASKGLGQDKNIQY
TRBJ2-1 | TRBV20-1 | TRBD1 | SARAGQGFNEQF
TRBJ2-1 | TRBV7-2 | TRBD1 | ASSQQGASYNEQF
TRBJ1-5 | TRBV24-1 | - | ATSGAGDQPQH
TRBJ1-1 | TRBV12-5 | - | ASGLVSRGMNTEAF
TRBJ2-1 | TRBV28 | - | ASSLLLALNEQF
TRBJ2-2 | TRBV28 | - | ASSFSPPGAGELF
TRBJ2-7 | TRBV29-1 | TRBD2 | SVAVSGGPTYEQY
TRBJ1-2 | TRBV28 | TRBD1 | ASSLRTGRDGYT
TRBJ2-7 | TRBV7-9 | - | ASSLDGRSYEQY
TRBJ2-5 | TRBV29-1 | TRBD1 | SAWTGETQY
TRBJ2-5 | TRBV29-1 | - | SVRRGGRQETQY
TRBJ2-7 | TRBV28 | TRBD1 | ASSFGQGPAEQY
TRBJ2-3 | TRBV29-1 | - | SVSQGSDTQY
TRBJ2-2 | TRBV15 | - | ATSRDLDSGELF
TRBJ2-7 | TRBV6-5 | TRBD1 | ASRPTGQGREQY
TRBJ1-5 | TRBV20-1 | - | SVSRQSGGNQPQH
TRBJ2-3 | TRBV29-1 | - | RRTDTQY
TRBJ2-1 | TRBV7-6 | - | ASSLRGYSGSEQF
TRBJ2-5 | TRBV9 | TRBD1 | ASSASTGFETQY
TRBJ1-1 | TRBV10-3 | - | AISPGRTEAF